A single sample is the source of the 23 T cell receptor beta chains below, sequenced in a study of blood T cell repertoires in COVID-19. The table came from immunoSEQ multiplex PCR; TCRdb's copy has only in-frame clones and leaves some out. Of 150,000 to 200,000 clones in the sample, more than 70% were seen once. Sequencing input: peripheral blood. Receptors were obtained from a woman in her thirties with acute or convalescent COVID-19.

The chain links TRBV7-2 to TRBJ1-6; D uncertain. This CDR3 has 14 amino acids. V was trimmed by 5 bases and J by 6 bases, leaving 11 bases between them. In germline, CDR1 is SGHTA, CDR2 FQGNSA. In DNA form, the CDR3 reads TGTGCCAGCAGCCTTTTTTCGGGTAATTCACCCCTCCACTTT. Translating gives CASSLFSGNSPLHF.

This rearrangement joins TRBV30 to TRBJ2-7, with TRBD1 matching over 7 bases. The CDR3 is made up of 13 amino acids. Germline CDR1 reads GTSNPN; CDR2 reads SVGIG (reference sequence). Germline trimming cut 8 bases from V and 3 bases from J; bases unmatched to any gene: 10. The DNA of the CDR3 is TGTGCCACCGCCGGGGACAGACACTACGAGCAGTACTTC. Protein: CATAGDRHYEQYF.

The sample holds a few counts of this clone. This chain connects TRBV3-1 (or the pseudogene TRBV3-2) to TRBJ2-2; possibly TRBD2 for D (5 bases). Between the trimmed V and J ends, which lost 1 base and 5 bases, there was a span of 8 bases. Germline-derived CDR1 and CDR2 are LGHDT and YNNKEL (reference sequence). The CDR3 is 14 amino acids. This chain's CDR3 is CASSQVRRTGELFF. CDR3 DNA: TGTGCCAGCAGCCAAGTTCGGAGGACCGGGGAGCTGTTTTTT.

The chain links TRBV20-1 to TRBJ2-5, with D unclear. Trimming left V 3 bases short and J 5 bases short, with 13 bases between. Germline loops: CDR1 DFQATT, CDR2 SNEGSKA (reference sequence). CDR3 length equals 13 residues. CDR3 bases: TGCAGTGCTAGTAACCTAGTGGGTGAGACCCAGTACTTC. Translation: CSASNLVGETQYF.

The chain carries TRBV6-6 and TRBJ2-7; the match to TRBD2 covers 9 bases. Germline CDR1 reads MNHNY; CDR2 reads SVGAGI (reference sequence). J was trimmed by 1 base and V by 4 bases; bases with no gene match: 2. The CDR3 is 14 residues long. CDR3 sequence reads: CASSLLAGSYEQYF. The DNA for the CDR3 is TGTGCCAGCAGTTTACTAGCGGGTTCCTACGAGCAGTACTTC.

The chain couples TRBV24-1 to TRBJ2-1; 8 bases agree with TRBD2. The CDR3 contains 15 residues. Germline lookup yields CDR1 KGHDR and CDR2 SFDVKD. V lost 5 bases to trimming and J lost 7 bases; unmatched junction nucleotides: 9. The CDR3 DNA reads TGTGCCACCAGTGTTGGGACTAGAAGTTTAAATGAGCAGTTCTTC. This translates into CATSVGTRSLNEQFF.

A note on this clone: This same CDR3 is encoded by further DNA sequences in the sample. The chain joins TRBV5-1 to TRBJ2-1; D is perhaps TRBD1 (6 bases). Germline V CDR1 and CDR2: SGHRS, YFSETQ. Trimming removed 4 bases from V and 7 bases from J, with 6 bases in between. The CDR3 has 11 residues. CDR3 bases: TGCGCCAGCAGCAGGGGGAATGAGCAGTTCTTC. It specifies CASSRGNEQFF.

This rearrangement joins TRBV7-2 to TRBJ2-7, with D uncertain. The CDR3 contains 13 residues. Per germline, CDR1 SGHTA and CDR2 FQGNSA. V was pared by 5 bases and J by 3 bases, with 11 bases between. The CDR3 loop is CASSPTGGYEQYF. Here the CDR3 DNA reads TGTGCCAGCAGCCCTACCGGCGGCTACGAGCAGTACTTC.

V usage is TRBV11-2 and J usage is TRBJ2-1, with 10 bases matching TRBD2. CDR1 is SGHAT, CDR2 FQNNGV, per germline. Losses at the gene ends were 5 bases for V and 8 bases for J; bases not matched to a gene: 9. The CDR3 is 15 amino acids. Here the CDR3 reads CASSGLAGVGDEQFF. DNA for the CDR3: TGTGCCAGCAGCGGGCTAGCGGGAGTGGGGGATGAGCAGTTCTTC.

This clone showed up just a few times. V usage is TRBV30 and J usage is TRBJ2-7, with TRBD1 as a possible D gene (6 bases). V lost 5 bases, J lost 6 bases, and 17 bases lay in between. CDR1 is GTSNPN, CDR2 SVGIG, per germline (reference sequence). This CDR3 spans 13 amino acids. The CDR3 region is CAWAVDSQLEQYF. DNA of the CDR3: TGTGCCTGGGCGGTGGACAGCCAACTCGAGCAGTACTTC.

Here the CDR3 reads CASSPRVTFSTDTQYF. The CDR3 region has the DNA TGTGCCAGCAGCCCCAGGGTGACCTTCTCCACAGATACGCAGTATTTT. The genes are TRBV28 and TRBJ2-3, with a weak D call TRBD1 (5 bases). The V gene lost 6 bases and the J gene lost 2 bases, with 18 bases spanning the gap. CDR3 length: 16 amino acids. CDR1 is MDHEN and CDR2 is SYDVKM in the germline V gene.

This CDR3 reads CASSLGLAGVETQYF. CDR3 DNA: TGTGCCAGCAGCCTTGGACTAGCGGGAGTGGAGACCCAGTACTTC. This chain links TRBV3-1 (or the pseudogene TRBV3-2) with TRBJ2-5; TRBD2 aligns across 13 bases. CDR1 is LGHDT and CDR2 is YNNKEL in the germline V gene (reference sequence). The CDR3 consists of 15 residues. V was clipped by 4 bases and J by 5 bases; unmatched bases: 4.

This clone was counted a single time. The chain joins TRBV7-9 to TRBJ2-3, with TRBD2 as a possible D gene (6 bases). Germline V gene data show CDR1 as SEHNR and CDR2 as FQNEAQ (reference sequence). V lost 5 bases and J lost 2, with 14 bases in between. The CDR3 is 15 residues long. The CDR3 nucleotides are TGTGCCAGCAGCGCGACGGGACTGACCACAGATACGCAGTATTTT. It specifies CASSATGLTTDTQYF.

The rearrangement joins TRBV5-1 to TRBJ2-2, with D maybe TRBD2 (5 bases). V lost 0 bases, J lost 4 bases, and 10 bases lay in between. Germline-derived CDR1 and CDR2 are SGHRS and YFSETQ. The CDR3 is 15 amino acids. In DNA, the CDR3 is TGCGCCAGCAGCTTGGGGGCCGCGGGCACCGGGGAGCTGTTTTTT. It specifies CASSLGAAGTGELFF.

This clone was observed a single time. The gene calls are TRBV18 and TRBJ2-1, with D tentatively TRBD2 (6 bases). Deletions cut 0 bases from V and 4 bases from J, with 10 bases between. The length of the CDR3 is 15 residues. The germline CDR1 and CDR2 sequences are KGHSH and LQKENI. The CDR3, as DNA: TGTGCCAGCTCACCACCGGGGGGACCTTACAATGAGCAGTTCTTC. It specifies CASSPPGGPYNEQFF.

The chain links TRBV6-5 to TRBJ2-1, with 7 bases aligning to TRBD2. The CDR3 length is 14 residues. Germline V gene sequence: CDR1 MNHEY, CDR2 SVGAGI. With 8 bases clipped from V and 5 bases from J, the junction kept 9 bases outside the gene matches. CDR3 DNA: TGTGCCAGCTCCGTCCCGGGAGGCAACAATGAGCAGTTCTTC. Encoded protein: CASSVPGGNNEQFF.

Only a few counts were recorded for this clone. The J gene is TRBJ2-1, the V gene TRBV24-1; 8 bases map to TRBD1. Germline CDR1 reads KGHDR; CDR2 reads SFDVKD. The CDR3 covers 15 residues. Trimming cost V 9 bases and J 1 base; bases outside gene matches: 7. CDR3 residues: CATSPGQVSYNEQFF. DNA of the CDR3: TGTGCCACCTCCCCGGGACAGGTTTCCTACAATGAGCAGTTCTTC.

V usage is TRBV6-5 and J usage is TRBJ2-3; D not certain. CDR3 length: 14 residues. The V gene lost 5 bases and the J gene lost 9 bases, with 18 bases spanning the gap. Per germline, CDR1 MNHEY and CDR2 SVGAGI. CDR3 sequence (DNA): TGTGCCAGCAGTCAAACGGGTAGGATTTACACGCAGTATTTT. Amino acid sequence: CASSQTGRIYTQYF.

On this clone itself: The same CDR3 is also encoded by other DNA sequences in this sample. The chain combines TRBV5-1 with TRBJ2-1; 7 nucleotides line up with TRBD2. CDR3 size: 14 residues. The V segment lost 0 bases and the J segment 7 bases; nucleotides outside the gene matches: 4. From germline, CDR1 is SGHRS and CDR2 YFSETQ. The CDR3 spells CASSLGTSGNEQFF. In DNA form, the CDR3 reads TGCGCCAGCAGCTTGGGGACTAGTGGGAATGAGCAGTTCTTC.

The gene calls are TRBV18 and TRBJ2-3, with TRBD2 matching over 14 bases. Trimming at V came to 3 bases and at J to 8 bases, leaving 10 bases not matched to a gene. Per germline, CDR1 KGHSH and CDR2 LQKENI. There are 17 residues in the CDR3. The CDR3 loop reads CASSPRGPGLAGATQYF. For the CDR3, the DNA is TGTGCCAGCTCACCTCGAGGCCCGGGACTAGCGGGAGCTACGCAGTATTTT.

This clone was observed a few times. The chain employs TRBV6-5 and TRBJ2-1; a weak D match, TRBD2 (5 bases). Germline assignment: CDR1 MNHEY and CDR2 SVGAGI. V was shortened by 8 bases and J by 3 bases, with 11 bases between the two germline ends. This CDR3 is 13 amino acids long. The CDR3 nucleotides read TGTGCCAGCGGACTTGAAATCTACAATGAGCAGTTCTTC. Translating it yields CASGLEIYNEQFF.

The rearrangement links TRBV29-1 to TRBJ1-1; 9 nucleotides match TRBD1. With V trimmed by 5 bases and J by 3 bases, 4 bases remained unmatched. The CDR3 totals 13 residues. Germline loops: CDR1 SQVTM, CDR2 ANQGSEA. The CDR3 loop reads CSVQQGADTEAFF. For the CDR3, the DNA is TGCAGCGTTCAACAGGGGGCGGACACTGAAGCTTTCTTT.

The chain uses TRBV3-1 (or the pseudogene TRBV3-2) and TRBJ2-2; D unclear. Germline assignment: CDR1 LGHDT and CDR2 YNNKEL (reference sequence). Trimming shortened V by 0 bases and J by 5 bases, and 7 bases separated the two germline ends. The CDR3 is 14 residues long. DNA of the CDR3: TGTGCCAGCAGCCAAGATACCCGGACCGGGGAGCTGTTTTTT. It translates to CASSQDTRTGELFF.